This TCR beta chain was sequenced during a study of Tregs in tolerant kidney transplant recipients. Study-wide results and limits: Tolerant patients' donor-specific Tregs expanded beyond overall Tregs, suggesting antigen-driven growth. Findings come from small patient numbers and require larger validation.

An overnight rest at 37°C with 200 IU/ml IL-2 preceded regulatory T cell sorting from thawed PBMCs. Measured with immunoSEQ multiplex PCR; TCRdb has only the in-frame clones, and not every one. Of over 50,000 clones in the sample, roughly 85% were seen once. As concerns this clone: The antigen is unknown.

Trimming left V 7 bases short and J 0 bases short, with 14 bases between. The CDR3 consists of 15 residues. Germline loops: CDR1 MDHEN, CDR2 SYDVKM. Specimen: Tregs from blood, collected before the transplant. The receptor's source is a human donor who received a combined kidney and bone marrow transplant. The chain joins TRBV28 to TRBJ2-3; D is perhaps TRBD2 (7 bases). Here the CDR3 DNA reads TGTGCCAGCATGGGAGGGGGGACTAGCACAGATACGCAGTATTTT. Encoded protein: CASMGGGTSTDTQYF.